Below are 26 T cell receptor beta chains sequenced from a single sample in a study of ipilimumab plus nivolumab after autologous stem cell transplantation. The protocol was immunoSEQ multiplex PCR, while the TCRdb copy is restricted to in-frame clones and leaves out a portion. The sample gives 8,500 to 11,000 clones, less than 80% of which show up once; more than 7% is in the top ten. Sequences were derived from PBMCs, sampled in a trial of ipilimumab plus nivolumab as post-transplant consolidation. These receptors were collected from a male donor with diffuse large B-cell lymphoma.

This clone appeared a few times. CDR3 protein: CASAQNYEQYF. CDR3 nucleotide sequence: TGTGCCAGCGCCCAGAACTACGAGCAGTACTTC. The chain joins TRBV7-9 to TRBJ2-7, with D unresolved. V shed 8 bases and J shed 3 bases, with 8 bases lying between them. The CDR3 runs 11 residues. Germline CDR1 SEHNR, CDR2 FQNEAQ (reference sequence).

The V call is TRBV5-1, the J call TRBJ1-1; D remains unclear. From germline, CDR1 is SGHRS and CDR2 YFSETQ. The CDR3 spans 13 residues. Trimming removed 2 bases from V and 0 bases from J, with 5 bases in between. The CDR3 sequence is CASSLRLNTEAFF. CDR3 bases: TGCGCCAGCAGCTTACGGTTGAACACTGAAGCTTTCTTT.

Of note for this clone: This specimen includes other DNA sequences encoding the same CDR3. The rearrangement joins TRBV27 to TRBJ1-2, with 10 positions matching TRBD1. In germline, CDR1 is MNHEY, CDR2 SMNVEV (reference sequence). Trimming at V came to 4 bases and at J to 2 bases, leaving 7 bases not matched to a gene. The CDR3 is made up of 16 amino acids. CDR3 nucleotide sequence: TGTGCCAGCAGTTCGGTGACAGGGGGCGTGAACTATGGCTACACCTTC. It translates to CASSSVTGGVNYGYTF.

The rearrangement links TRBV18 to TRBJ1-4; no clear D gene. The germline CDR1 and CDR2 sequences are KGHSH and LQKENI. Trimming left V 5 bases short and J 5 bases short, with 12 bases between. This CDR3 is built from 14 residues. The CDR3 DNA sequence: TGTGCCAGCTCATCCACCGCTGCAAATGAAAAACTGTTTTTT. Translated: CASSSTAANEKLFF.

The J gene is TRBJ2-5, the V gene TRBV7-2; D gene ambiguous. Trimming took 3 bases from V and 7 from J, leaving 15 bases between them. The CDR3 length is 14 residues. Per germline, CDR1 SGHTA and CDR2 FQGNSA. CDR3 region: CASSLMDRVGTQYF. DNA of the CDR3: TGTGCCAGCAGCTTGATGGACCGCGTAGGGACCCAGTACTTC. Combining the CDR3 with reference TRBV7-2 and TRBJ2-5 gives the whole variable domain GAGVSQSPSNKVTEKGKDVELRCDPISGHTALYWYRQSLGQGLEFLIYFQGNSAPDKSGLPSDRFSAERTGGSVSTLTIQRTQQEDSAVYLCASSLMDRVGTQYFGPGTRLLVL.

V gene TRBV5-4 combines with J gene TRBJ2-6; 8 bases align to TRBD1. The CDR3 length is 16 residues. V was pared by 0 bases and J by 9 bases, with 8 bases of the junction left unmatched. Germline V gene data show CDR1 as SGHNT and CDR2 as YYREEE (reference sequence). The CDR3 bases are TGTGCCAGCAGCTTGGGCAGGGGGCGCTTCCTCAACGTCCTGACTTTC. Amino acids: CASSLGRGRFLNVLTF.

V gene TRBV6-5 combines with J gene TRBJ2-2; tentative D call: TRBD2 (5 bases). The V end lost 0 bases, the J end lost 4 bases, and 9 bases lay between the germline ends. CDR1 and CDR2 (germline): MNHEY, SVGAGI. CDR3 length: 15 amino acids. The CDR3 protein is CASSYSRLATGELFF. CDR3 nucleotide sequence: TGTGCCAGCAGTTACTCTAGGCTAGCCACCGGGGAGCTGTTTTTT.

The chain recombines TRBV5-1 with TRBJ1-3; D gene ambiguous. Germline V gene data show CDR1 as SGHRS and CDR2 as YFSETQ. V was pared by 0 bases and J by 0 bases, with 7 bases between. This CDR3 has 15 residues. CDR3 DNA sequence: TGCGCCAGCAGCTTGGCAGGCAACTCTGGAAACACCATATATTTT. This codes for CASSLAGNSGNTIYF.

The sample holds a few counts of this clone. V and J are TRBV5-1 and TRBJ2-1; TRBD2 matches 9 bases. The germline V gene has CDR1 SGHRS and CDR2 YFSETQ. This CDR3 is built from 18 residues. J gave up 8 bases and V 3 bases, and 18 bases lay outside the gene matches. The CDR3 DNA reads as TGCGCCAGCAGCTCCAACACCGACCTAGCGGGGAATACGGATGAGCAGTTCTTC. It codes for CASSSNTDLAGNTDEQFF.

CDR3 DNA sequence: TGTGCCAGCAGCGACCTCGGCTCAGGGAAAGGGGTCGCAACTAATGAAAAACTGTTTTTT. This encodes CASSDLGSGKGVATNEKLFF. V is TRBV2 and J is TRBJ1-4; D possibly corresponds to TRBD1 (5 bases). Germline CDR1 is SNHLY and CDR2 is FYNNEI. V gave up 6 bases and J gave up 0 bases, with 26 bases separating them. This CDR3 is built from 20 residues.

CDR3 in DNA: TGTGCCAGCAGTGGTCGGGTGTCTGAAGCTTTCTTT. It is translated as CASSGRVSEAFF. The V call is TRBV6-5, the J call TRBJ1-1; no firm D call. This CDR3 spans 12 amino acids. Germline loops: CDR1 MNHEY, CDR2 SVGAGI. Trimming pared 5 bases from V and 6 bases from J, leaving 10 bases between.

The chain has TRBV7-2 and TRBJ1-3, with TRBD1 identical over 10 bases. Germline loops: CDR1 SGHTA, CDR2 FQGNSA. V gave up 9 bases and J gave up 4 bases; unmatched junction bases: 9. The CDR3 has 15 amino acids. The CDR3 DNA sequence: TGTGCCAGTGGGACGGGACAGGGGCCCGGAAACACCATATATTTT. Its translation: CASGTGQGPGNTIYF. The full variable domain, with the rest looked up from reference TRBV7-2 and TRBJ1-3, is GAGVSQSPSNKVTEKGKDVELRCDPISGHTALYWYRQSLGQGLEFLIYFQGNSAPDKSGLPSDRFSAERTGGSVSTLTIQRTQQEDSAVYLCASGTGQGPGNTIYFGEGSWLTVV.

In its sample, this clone was seen a few times. The chain carries TRBV5-4 and TRBJ2-1; 10 positions agree with TRBD2. Germline CDR1 SGHNT, CDR2 YYREEE (reference sequence). The CDR3 is 13 amino acids. The J segment lost 7 bases and the V segment lost 4 bases, leaving 2 bases of the junction unmatched. The CDR3 region has the DNA TGTGCCAGCAGCAAGGGACTAGCGAATGAGCAGTTCTTC. This translates into CASSKGLANEQFF.

The chain combines TRBV5-6 with TRBJ1-1, with D perhaps matching TRBD1 (5 bases). V lost 1 base and J 3 bases, leaving 10 bases between the germline ends. The CDR3 is made up of 14 amino acids. Germline assignment: CDR1 SGHDT and CDR2 YYEEEE. The CDR3 protein is CASSLQGGHTEAFF. The CDR3 nucleotides read TGTGCCAGCAGCTTGCAGGGAGGGCACACTGAAGCTTTCTTT.

The chain links TRBV6-5 to TRBJ2-3, with 10 nucleotides matching TRBD2. The V gene end was trimmed by 1 base and the J gene end by 7 bases; junction bases not matched to a gene: 5. Per the germline V gene, CDR1 is MNHEY and CDR2 is SVGAGI. The CDR3 contains 15 residues. CDR3 protein: CASSYWASGGNTQYF. CDR3 DNA sequence: TGTGCCAGCAGTTACTGGGCTAGCGGGGGTAATACGCAGTATTTT.

The chain links TRBV9 to TRBJ1-1; D is undetermined. The germline CDR1 and CDR2 sequences are SGDLS and YYNGEE. The CDR3 runs to 13 residues. Between the trimmed V and J ends, which lost 4 bases and 4 bases, there was a span of 11 bases. As DNA, the CDR3 is TGTGCCAGCAGCTCCTATCCGGGCACTGAAGCTTTCTTT. Translation gives CASSSYPGTEAFF. Full variable domain (missing parts from reference TRBV9 and TRBJ1-1): DSGVTQTPKHLITATGQRVTLRCSPRSGDLSVYWYQQSLDQGLQFLIQYYNGEERAKGNILERFSAQQFPDLHSELNLSSLELGDSALYFCASSSYPGTEAFFGQGTRLTVV.

The J gene is TRBJ2-2, the V gene TRBV19; tentatively, D is TRBD2 (7 bases). Germline loops: CDR1 LNHDA, CDR2 SQIVND (reference sequence). V was cut by 0 bases and J by 4 bases, with 15 bases left in between. The length of the CDR3 is 17 residues. CDR3 in DNA: TGTGCCAGTAGTATAGATGGAGGCGGGGGCGCCACCGGGGAGCTGTTTTTT. Translation: CASSIDGGGGATGELFF.

This chain uses TRBV19 with TRBJ2-1; D perhaps matches TRBD1 (5 bases). The CDR3 extends over 17 amino acids. V lost 6 bases and J 8 bases, leaving 26 bases between the germline ends. Per germline, CDR1 LNHDA and CDR2 SQIVND (reference sequence). CDR3 DNA: TGTGCCAGTAGCCGACCCAGTAGGGGCATCGGATCTTATGAGCAGTTCTTC. Translated, it gives CASSRPSRGIGSYEQFF.

The chain carries TRBV30 and TRBJ1-4; 7 bases agree with TRBD1. The V and J ends lost 4 bases and 4 bases, in that order; junction bases with no gene match: 6. The CDR3 length is 14 residues. In germline, CDR1 is GTSNPN, CDR2 SVGIG (reference sequence). In nucleotides, the CDR3 is TGTGCCTGGAATTGGGACAGAGATAATGAAAAACTGTTTTTT. Translated, it gives CAWNWDRDNEKLFF.

The chain couples TRBV2 to TRBJ1-1; perhaps TRBD1 as D (6 bases). The V gene lost 7 bases and the J gene lost 2 bases, with 11 bases spanning the gap. The CDR3 has 13 residues. The germline V gene encodes CDR1 SNHLY and CDR2 FYNNEI. The DNA of the CDR3 is TGTGCCAGCAAAATGGACAGTAACACTGAAGCTTTCTTT. Residues: CASKMDSNTEAFF.

The rearrangement uses TRBV5-8 and TRBJ2-1; 9 nucleotides line up with TRBD1. This CDR3 comprises 15 residues. Germline V CDR1 and CDR2: SGHTS, YDEGEE. V lost 4 bases to trimming and J lost 5 bases; unmatched junction nucleotides: 7. The DNA for the CDR3 is TGTGCCAGCAGCCTGGGACAGGGCGGCCACAATGAGCAGTTCTTC. It is translated as CASSLGQGGHNEQFF.

V usage is TRBV28 and J usage is TRBJ1-2; TRBD1 agrees at 8 bases. The CDR3 spans 15 residues. CDR1 is MDHEN and CDR2 is SYDVKM in the germline V gene. V shed 3 bases and J 3 bases; nucleotides not matched to a gene: 6. For the CDR3, the DNA is TGTGCCAGCAGTTTTACAGGGGGATGGGACTATGGCTACACCTTC. Protein product: CASSFTGGWDYGYTF.

The J gene is TRBJ2-5, the V gene TRBV2; either TRBD1 or TRBD2 may fit D (5 bases each). In germline, CDR1 is SNHLY, CDR2 FYNNEI. The CDR3 sequence is 13 residues long. V shed 4 bases and J shed 6 bases, with 12 bases lying between them. CDR3 protein: CASSGGFTQTQYF. As DNA, the CDR3 is TGTGCCAGCAGTGGGGGGTTTACGCAGACCCAGTACTTC. The entire variable domain, with the rest obtained from reference TRBV2 and TRBJ2-5, is as follows: EPEVTQTPSHQVTQMGQEVILRCVPISNHLYFYWYRQILGQKVEFLVSFYNNEISEKSEIFDDQFSVERPDGSNFTLKIRSTKLEDSAMYFCASSGGFTQTQYFGPGTRLLVL.

V is TRBV7-9 and J is TRBJ2-1; D may correspond to TRBD1 or TRBD2 (5 bases each). Germline V gene lookup returns CDR1 SEHNR and CDR2 FQNEAQ (reference sequence). The CDR3 spans 15 residues. Trimming removed 5 bases at V and 0 bases at J, with 11 bases between. The CDR3 is CASSPEGISYNEQFF. CDR3 DNA: TGTGCCAGCAGCCCCGAGGGGATCTCCTACAATGAGCAGTTCTTC.

The chain has TRBV4-2 and TRBJ1-4; D is unresolved. The CDR3 runs 14 residues. CDR1 and CDR2 (germline): LGHNA, YNFKEQ. V dropped 0 bases and J dropped 9 bases, with 11 bases sitting between them. This CDR3 is CASSQDRAGKKLFF. The CDR3 DNA reads TGTGCCAGCAGCCAAGATAGGGCAGGAAAAAAACTGTTTTTT.

The chain employs TRBV4-1 and TRBJ1-2; D ambiguous. The V gene lost 1 base and the J gene lost 8 bases, with 14 bases spanning the gap. Germline CDR1 and CDR2: MGHRA and YSYEKL. There are 14 residues in the CDR3. CDR3 in DNA: TGCGCCAGCAGCCAAGTTGGCGGCTCTCCGGGCTACACCTTC. Residues: CASSQVGGSPGYTF.